The rows below give T cell receptor beta chains drawn from one sample of a study of T cell changes during pregnancy in multiple sclerosis. TCRdb's table, derived via immunoSEQ multiplex PCR, lists solely in-frame clones and lacks some. The data show about 79,000 clones, 85% to 95% seen once. The sequences come from CD4+ T cells from peripheral blood mononuclear cells, collected in the second trimester of pregnancy. Receptor source: a female donor with multiple sclerosis, enrolled in a pregnancy study. The CDR3 runs from the conserved cysteine through the conserved F or W. A D gene is named only where the DNA matches it firmly. Rows give clone size only sometimes, using once, few, many, or a class for an expanded clone.

clone_size: .; d_call: .; j_call: TRBJ2-1; v_call: TRBV30; cdr3_aa: CAWSPPSYEQFF; cdr3_nt: TGTGCCTGGAGTCCACCTAGCTATGAGCAGTTCTTC
clone_size: .; d_call: .; j_call: TRBJ1-1; v_call: TRBV6-1; cdr3_aa: CASSEDRDTEAFF; cdr3_nt: TGTGCCAGCAGTGAAGATCGGGACACTGAAGCTTTCTTT
clone_size: .; d_call: TRBD1; j_call: TRBJ1-2; v_call: TRBV19; cdr3_aa: CASSDNRGRVGYGYTF; cdr3_nt: TGTGCCAGTAGCGACAACAGGGGGCGAGTAGGCTATGGCTACACCTTC
clone_size: .; d_call: TRBD1; j_call: TRBJ2-5; v_call: TRBV5-1; cdr3_aa: CASSPGTVAETQYF; cdr3_nt: TGCGCCAGCAGCCCTGGGACAGTCGCTGAGACCCAGTACTTC
clone_size: .; d_call: TRBD1; j_call: TRBJ2-1; v_call: TRBV7-9; cdr3_aa: CASSLTNDRGEQFF; cdr3_nt: TGTGCCAGCAGCTTAACTAACGACAGGGGCGAGCAGTTCTTC
clone_size: .; d_call: TRBD2; j_call: TRBJ2-7; v_call: TRBV29-1; cdr3_aa: CSVGLTMGGGGQYF; cdr3_nt: TGCAGCGTTGGGTTGACTATGGGCGGGGGTGGGCAGTACTTC
clone_size: .; d_call: .; j_call: TRBJ1-4; v_call: TRBV5-1; cdr3_aa: CASSLSQGYNEKLFF; cdr3_nt: TGCGCCAGCAGCTTGAGTCAGGGGTATAATGAAAAACTGTTTTTT
clone_size: .; d_call: .; j_call: TRBJ1-3; v_call: TRBV7-2; cdr3_aa: CASTGAPGNTIYF; cdr3_nt: TGTGCCAGCACAGGGGCCCCAGGAAACACCATATATTTT
clone_size: .; d_call: TRBD1; j_call: TRBJ2-5; v_call: TRBV13; cdr3_aa: CASSTMDRAGETQYF; cdr3_nt: TGTGCCAGCAGCACGATGGACAGGGCGGGGGAGACCCAGTACTTC
clone_size: .; d_call: TRBD1; j_call: TRBJ2-7; v_call: TRBV11-1; cdr3_aa: CASSLMVGQGASYEQYF; cdr3_nt: TGTGCCAGCAGCTTGATGGTGGGACAGGGGGCCTCCTACGAGCAGTACTTC
clone_size: many; d_call: TRBD2; j_call: TRBJ2-1; v_call: TRBV7-3; cdr3_aa: CASSLTSGIYNEQFF; cdr3_nt: TGTGCCAGCAGCTTAACTAGCGGGATTTACAATGAGCAGTTCTTC
clone_size: .; d_call: .; j_call: TRBJ2-3; v_call: TRBV5-4; cdr3_aa: CASSSPGRSGTDTQYF; cdr3_nt: TGTGCCAGCAGCTCCCCCGGACGTTCAGGGACAGATACGCAGTATTTT
clone_size: .; d_call: .; j_call: TRBJ1-1; v_call: TRBV9; cdr3_aa: CASSAPGSLTEAFF; cdr3_nt: TGTGCCAGCAGCGCGCCCGGGTCCCTAACTGAAGCTTTCTTT
clone_size: .; d_call: TRBD1; j_call: TRBJ2-7; v_call: TRBV19; cdr3_aa: CASSRSGQGAYEQYF; cdr3_nt: TGTGCCAGTAGCCGGTCGGGACAGGGTGCCTACGAGCAGTACTTC
clone_size: .; d_call: TRBD1; j_call: TRBJ1-1; v_call: TRBV10-3; cdr3_aa: CAISDRTGRNTEAFF; cdr3_nt: TGTGCCATCAGTGACAGGACAGGGCGTAACACTGAAGCTTTCTTT
clone_size: .; d_call: TRBD2; j_call: TRBJ2-1; v_call: TRBV4-1; cdr3_aa: CASSQGGLAGPYNEQFF; cdr3_nt: TGCGCCAGCAGCCAAGGCGGACTAGCGGGACCATACAATGAGCAGTTCTTC
clone_size: .; d_call: TRBD2; j_call: TRBJ2-7; v_call: TRBV18; cdr3_aa: CASSQHLAGGTYEQYF; cdr3_nt: TGTGCCAGCTCACAACACCTAGCGGGGGGCACCTACGAGCAGTACTTC
clone_size: .; d_call: TRBD1; j_call: TRBJ2-7; v_call: TRBV11-1; cdr3_aa: CASSLTHATGATISYEQYF; cdr3_nt: TGTGCCAGCAGCTTAACCCACGCGACAGGGGCGACCATCTCCTACGAGCAGTACTTC